This entry lists 12 T cell receptor beta chains sequenced from one sample in a study of shared T cell receptors in the human thymus. Generated by immunoSEQ multiplex PCR, the TCRdb table keeps only in-frame clones and is missing some. This table holds hundreds of thousands of clones, approximately 89% found once. The sample also formed part of further work on human thymus T cells.

The specimen sequenced was thymocytes. These receptors were taken from a boy under two years old with a congenital heart defect.

This chain uses TRBV27 with TRBJ2-7, with D possibly being TRBD2 (5 bases). Germline CDR1 is MNHEY and CDR2 is SMNVEV (reference sequence). Trimming pared 1 base from V and 4 bases from J, leaving 8 bases between. The length of the CDR3 is 13 residues. CDR3 residues: CASSLFSGYEQYF. CDR3 DNA sequence: TGTGCCAGCAGTTTATTCTCGGGGTACGAGCAGTACTTC.

This sequence joins TRBV7-3 and TRBJ2-1, with 9 bases identical to TRBD1. The J segment lost 7 bases and the V segment lost 5 bases, leaving 9 bases of the junction unmatched. Germline V gene sequence: CDR1 SGHTA, CDR2 FQGTGA. The CDR3 is made up of 15 amino acids. The CDR3 loop is CASSIRDRDLNEQFF. Written as DNA, the CDR3 is TGTGCCAGCAGCATTCGGGACAGGGACTTGAATGAGCAGTTCTTC.

The V gene is TRBV28, the J gene TRBJ2-1, with TRBD2 as a possible D gene (5 bases). This CDR3 comprises 14 residues. Trimming removed 3 bases from V and 3 bases from J, with 9 bases in between. Germline CDR1 is MDHEN and CDR2 is SYDVKM. Here the CDR3 reads CASSFRAGYNEQFF. The CDR3 DNA sequence: TGTGCCAGCAGTTTCCGGGCGGGCTACAATGAGCAGTTCTTC.

The J gene is TRBJ2-7, the V gene TRBV4-1; tentative D call: TRBD1 (6 bases). The V end lost 0 bases, the J end lost 0 bases, and 18 bases lay between the germline ends. The CDR3 totals 18 residues. The germline CDR1 and CDR2 sequences are MGHRA and YSYEKL. The CDR3 sequence: CASSQEKIWDIYSYEQYF. The CDR3 DNA sequence: TGCGCCAGCAGCCAAGAGAAGATATGGGACATATACTCCTACGAGCAGTACTTC.

The chain couples TRBV28 to TRBJ1-2; D unclear. Germline CDR1 is MDHEN and CDR2 is SYDVKM. This CDR3 has 14 amino acids. The V end lost 1 base, the J end lost 8 bases, and 14 bases lay between the germline ends. In nucleotides, the CDR3 is TGTGCCAGCAGTTTATACGCGGGTATGGGGGGCTACACCTTC. This translates into CASSLYAGMGGYTF.

V and J are TRBV7-6 and TRBJ2-3; a weak D match, TRBD2 (6 bases). The germline V gene encodes CDR1 SGHVS and CDR2 FNYEAQ. The CDR3 has 18 residues. Trimming stripped 2 bases from V and 0 bases from J, with 18 bases between. Here the CDR3 reads CASSLRRDGLSSTDTQYF. The DNA of the CDR3 is TGTGCCAGCAGCTTAAGGCGGGACGGACTTTCTAGCACAGATACGCAGTATTTT.

This chain joins TRBV5-1 and TRBJ2-7; D not resolved. This CDR3 is built from 14 residues. Germline V gene sequence: CDR1 SGHRS, CDR2 YFSETQ. The V end was cut by 0 bases, the J end by 2 bases, with 9 bases between. The chain's CDR3 is CASSLALGTYEQYF. The CDR3 DNA reads TGCGCCAGCAGCTTGGCCCTAGGAACCTACGAGCAGTACTTC.

The CDR3, as DNA: TGTGCCAGCAGCCCAAAGCGGAAAACGAACACCGGGGAGCTGTTTTTT. Amino acids: CASSPKRKTNTGELFF. The chain has TRBV7-9 and TRBJ2-2; tentative D call: TRBD2 (5 bases). The V gene lost 5 bases and the J gene lost 0 bases, with 13 bases spanning the gap. Germline assignment: CDR1 SEHNR and CDR2 FQNEAQ (reference sequence). This CDR3 has 16 amino acids.

This rearrangement joins TRBV6-5 to TRBJ2-1; TRBD1 agrees at 8 bases. The CDR3 runs 14 residues. The junction had 8 bases not matched to a gene; V was cut back by 6 bases and J by 7 bases. Germline CDR1 reads MNHEY; CDR2 reads SVGAGI. The CDR3 DNA reads TGTGCCAGCAGAGCTGGGGACAGGCCTAATGAGCAGTTCTTC. Translation: CASRAGDRPNEQFF.

This clone appeared a single time. V gene TRBV19 combines with J gene TRBJ1-5; D not resolved. Between the trimmed V and J ends, which lost 5 bases and 0 bases, there was a span of 8 bases. The CDR3 loop spans 14 amino acids. CDR1 is LNHDA and CDR2 is SQIVND in the germline V gene (reference sequence). CDR3 amino acids: CASSPASSNQPQHF. The CDR3 DNA follows: TGTGCCAGTAGTCCTGCTAGTAGCAATCAGCCCCAGCATTTT.

This rearrangement joins TRBV9 to TRBJ2-2, with D perhaps matching TRBD1 (6 bases). V was clipped by 5 bases and J by 5 bases, with 22 bases between them. Germline V gene data show CDR1 as SGDLS and CDR2 as YYNGEE. The CDR3 loop spans 17 amino acids. CDR3 sequence (DNA): TGTGCCAGCAGTCGCCATCCTGGGGACACCCGGACCGGGGAGCTGTTTTTT. Amino acids: CASSRHPGDTRTGELFF. Full variable domain (missing parts from reference TRBV9 and TRBJ2-2): DSGVTQTPKHLITATGQRVTLRCSPRSGDLSVYWYQQSLDQGLQFLIQYYNGEERAKGNILERFSAQQFPDLHSELNLSSLELGDSALYFCASSRHPGDTRTGELFFGEGSRLTVL.

The gene calls are TRBV12-5 and TRBJ2-3; TRBD2 aligns across 13 bases. V was pared by 1 base and J by 3 bases, with 1 base of the junction left unmatched. This CDR3 contains 16 residues. Germline CDR1 LGHNT, CDR2 FRNRAP. CDR3 residues: CASGLGTSGRTDTQYF. Here the CDR3 DNA reads TGTGCTAGTGGTTTGGGGACTAGCGGGAGAACAGATACGCAGTATTTT.